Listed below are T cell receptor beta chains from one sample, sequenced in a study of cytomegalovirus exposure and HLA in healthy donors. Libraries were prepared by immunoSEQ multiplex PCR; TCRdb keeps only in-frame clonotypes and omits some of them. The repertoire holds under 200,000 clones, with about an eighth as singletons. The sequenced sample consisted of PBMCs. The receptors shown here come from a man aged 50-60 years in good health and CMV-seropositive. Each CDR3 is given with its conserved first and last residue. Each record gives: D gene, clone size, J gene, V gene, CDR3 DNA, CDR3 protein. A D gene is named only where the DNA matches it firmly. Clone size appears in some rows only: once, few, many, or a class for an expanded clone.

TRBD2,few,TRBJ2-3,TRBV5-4,TGTGCCAGCAGCTTCCCTAGCGGGGGAATAGATACGCAGTATTTT,CASSFPSGGIDTQYF
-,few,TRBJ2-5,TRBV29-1,TGCAGCGTTGAAGCGTCCCGGAGGGAGACCCAGTACTTC,CSVEASRRETQYF
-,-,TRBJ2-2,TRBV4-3,TGCGCCAGCAGCCAGGACAACGGTCACACCGGGGAGCTGTTTTTT,CASSQDNGHTGELFF
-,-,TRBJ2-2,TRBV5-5,TGTGCCAGCAGCTTGGGGCGGAGCGGCACCGGGGAGCTGTTTTTT,CASSLGRSGTGELFF
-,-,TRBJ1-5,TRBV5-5,TGTGCCAGCAGCTTGTTTACGGTCGATCAGCCCCAGCATTTT,CASSLFTVDQPQHF
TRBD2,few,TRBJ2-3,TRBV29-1,TGCAGCGGCGGACTAGCGGGGCGGGGGACAGATACGCAGTATTTT,CSGGLAGRGTDTQYF
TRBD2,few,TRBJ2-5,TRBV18,TGTGCCAGCTCACCTCGAGAGACTAGCGGTAAAGAGACCCAGTACTTC,CASSPRETSGKETQYF
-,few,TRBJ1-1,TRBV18,TGTGCCAGCTCACCTACCGGGACACAGAACACTGAAGCTTTCTTT,CASSPTGTQNTEAFF
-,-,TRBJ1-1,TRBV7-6,TGTGCCAGCGGTGGACTGGCCATGAACACTGAAGCTTTCTTT,CASGGLAMNTEAFF
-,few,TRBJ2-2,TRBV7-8,TGTGCCAGCAGCTTAATAGATAACACCGGGGAGCTGTTTTTT,CASSLIDNTGELFF
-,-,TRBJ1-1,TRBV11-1,TGTGCCAGCAGCCCAGGGTTGAACACTGAAGCTTTCTTT,CASSPGLNTEAFF
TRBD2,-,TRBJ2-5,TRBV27,TGTGCCAGCAGTGGCGGGGGGGGAGAGACCCAGTACTTC,CASSGGGGETQYF
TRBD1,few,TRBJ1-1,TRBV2,TGTGCCACCCAGTCCGGGACAGGGGACACTGAAGCTTTCTTT,CATQSGTGDTEAFF
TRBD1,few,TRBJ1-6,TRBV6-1,TGTGCCAGCAGCTCCGACAGGGTTGGTAATTCACCCCTCCACTTT,CASSSDRVGNSPLHF
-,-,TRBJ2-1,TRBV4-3,TGCGCCAGCAGCCACGACAATGAGCAGTTCTTC,CASSHDNEQFF
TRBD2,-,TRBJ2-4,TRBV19,TGTGCCAGTAGTATAGTCGGGCTAGCGGGGGACAAAAACATTCAGTACTTC,CASSIVGLAGDKNIQYF
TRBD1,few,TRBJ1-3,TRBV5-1,TGCGCCAGCAGCTCAGGACAGGGCTCTGGAAACACCATATATTTT,CASSSGQGSGNTIYF
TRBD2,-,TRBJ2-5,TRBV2,TGTGCCAGCAGTGAGGGGGCGGGGGGTAGGGAGACCCAGTACTTC,CASSEGAGGRETQYF
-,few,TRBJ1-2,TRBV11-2,TGTGCCAGCAGCTCAGCGAGGTTCTATGGCTACACCTTC,CASSSARFYGYTF
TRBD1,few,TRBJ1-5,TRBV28,TGTGCCAGCAGCCGGGACAGTAATCAGCCCCAGCATTTT,CASSRDSNQPQHF
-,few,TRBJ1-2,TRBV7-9,TGTGCCAGCAGCACAACTAGGGGGTCCTGGTACTATGGCTACACCTTC,CASSTTRGSWYYGYTF
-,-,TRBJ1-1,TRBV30,TGTGCCTGGGGGGGGACCACTGAAGCTTTCTTT,CAWGGTTEAFF
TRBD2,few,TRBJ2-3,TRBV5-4,TGTGCCAGCAGCTTCGGCGGGGGGGCCAAAGATACGCAGTATTTT,CASSFGGGAKDTQYF
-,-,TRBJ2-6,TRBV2,TGTGCCAGCGCGGCTGGGGCCAACGTCCTGACTTTC,CASAAGANVLTF
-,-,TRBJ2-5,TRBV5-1,TGCGCCAGCAGCTTAGGGGAAGAGACCCAGTACTTC,CASSLGEETQYF